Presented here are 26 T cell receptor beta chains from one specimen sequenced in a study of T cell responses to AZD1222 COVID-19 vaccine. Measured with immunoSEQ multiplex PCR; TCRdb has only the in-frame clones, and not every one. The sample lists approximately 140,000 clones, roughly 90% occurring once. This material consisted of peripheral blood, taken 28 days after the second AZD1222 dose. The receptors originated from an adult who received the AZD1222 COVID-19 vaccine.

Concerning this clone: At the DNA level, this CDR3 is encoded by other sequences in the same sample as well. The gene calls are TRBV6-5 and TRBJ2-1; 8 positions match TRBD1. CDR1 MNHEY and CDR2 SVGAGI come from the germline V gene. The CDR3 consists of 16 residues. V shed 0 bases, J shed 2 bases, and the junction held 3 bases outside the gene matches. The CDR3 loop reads CASSYSNRGAYNEQFF. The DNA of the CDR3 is TGTGCCAGCAGTTACTCCAACAGGGGGGCCTACAATGAGCAGTTCTTC.

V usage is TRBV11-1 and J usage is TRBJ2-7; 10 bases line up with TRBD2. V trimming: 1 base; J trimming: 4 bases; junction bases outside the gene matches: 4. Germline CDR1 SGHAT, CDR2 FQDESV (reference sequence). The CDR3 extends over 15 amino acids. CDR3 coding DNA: TGTGCCAGCAGCTTAGGACTAGCGGGTCAATACGAGCAGTACTTC. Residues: CASSLGLAGQYEQYF.

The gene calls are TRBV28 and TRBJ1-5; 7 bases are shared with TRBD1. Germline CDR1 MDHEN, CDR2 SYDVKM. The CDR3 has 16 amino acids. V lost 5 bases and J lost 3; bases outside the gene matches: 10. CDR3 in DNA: TGTGCCAGCAGTCCGCCGACGGGACAGATCAATCAGCCCCAGCATTTT. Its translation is CASSPPTGQINQPQHF. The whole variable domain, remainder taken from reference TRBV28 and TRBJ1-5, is DVKVTQSSRYLVKRTGEKVFLECVQDMDHENMFWYRQDPGLGLRLIYFSYDVKMKEKGDIPEGYSVSREKKERFSLILESASTNQTSMYLCASSPPTGQINQPQHFGDGTRLSIL.

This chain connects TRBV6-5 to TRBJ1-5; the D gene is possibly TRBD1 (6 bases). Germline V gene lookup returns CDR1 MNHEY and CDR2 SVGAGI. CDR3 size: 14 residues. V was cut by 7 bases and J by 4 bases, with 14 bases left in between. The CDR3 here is CASIMDRSNQPQHF. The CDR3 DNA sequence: TGTGCCAGCATTATGGACAGAAGTAATCAGCCCCAGCATTTT.

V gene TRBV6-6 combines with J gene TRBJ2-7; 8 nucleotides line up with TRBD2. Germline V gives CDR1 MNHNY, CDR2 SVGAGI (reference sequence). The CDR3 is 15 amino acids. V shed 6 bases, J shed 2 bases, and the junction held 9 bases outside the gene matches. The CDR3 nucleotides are TGTGCCAGCAGAACGACTAGCGAGTCTGCCTACGAGCAGTACTTC. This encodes CASRTTSESAYEQYF.

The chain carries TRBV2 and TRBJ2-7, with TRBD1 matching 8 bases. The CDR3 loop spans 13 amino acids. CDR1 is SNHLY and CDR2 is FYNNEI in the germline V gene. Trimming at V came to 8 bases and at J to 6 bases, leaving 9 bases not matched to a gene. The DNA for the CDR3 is TGTGCCAGCGAGCCCAGGGGGCCATCCGAGCAGTACTTC. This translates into CASEPRGPSEQYF. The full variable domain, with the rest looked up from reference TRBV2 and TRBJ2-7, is EPEVTQTPSHQVTQMGQEVILRCVPISNHLYFYWYRQILGQKVEFLVSFYNNEISEKSEIFDDQFSVERPDGSNFTLKIRSTKLEDSAMYFCASEPRGPSEQYFGPGTRLTVT.

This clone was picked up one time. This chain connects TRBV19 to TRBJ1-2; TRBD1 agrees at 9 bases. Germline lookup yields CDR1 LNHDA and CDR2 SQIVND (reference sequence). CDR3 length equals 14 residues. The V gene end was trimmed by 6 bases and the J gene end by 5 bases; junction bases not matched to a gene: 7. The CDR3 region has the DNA TGTGCCAGTAGGGACCGGGACAGGGTGTATGGCTACACCTTC. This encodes CASRDRDRVYGYTF.

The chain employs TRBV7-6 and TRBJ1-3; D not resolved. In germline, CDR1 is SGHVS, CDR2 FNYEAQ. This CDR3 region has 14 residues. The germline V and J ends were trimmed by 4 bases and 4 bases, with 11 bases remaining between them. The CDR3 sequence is CASSSVSPGNTIYF. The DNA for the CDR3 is TGTGCCAGCAGCTCAGTATCTCCCGGAAACACCATATATTTT.

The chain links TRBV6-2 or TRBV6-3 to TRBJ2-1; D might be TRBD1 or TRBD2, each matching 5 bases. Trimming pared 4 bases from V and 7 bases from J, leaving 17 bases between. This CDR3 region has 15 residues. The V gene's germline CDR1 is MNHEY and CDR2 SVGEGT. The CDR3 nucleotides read TGTGCCAGCAGTTCAGGTGGGGGAGTGTGGAATGAGCAGTTCTTC. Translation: CASSSGGGVWNEQFF.

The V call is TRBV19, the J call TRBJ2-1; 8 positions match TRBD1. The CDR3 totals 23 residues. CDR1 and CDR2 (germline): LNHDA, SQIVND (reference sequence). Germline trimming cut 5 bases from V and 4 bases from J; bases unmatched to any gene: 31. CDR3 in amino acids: CASSFPSAPFGTGHSTPYNEQFF. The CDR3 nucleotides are TGTGCCAGTAGTTTCCCATCCGCCCCGTTCGGGACAGGACACTCCACCCCGTACAATGAGCAGTTCTTC.

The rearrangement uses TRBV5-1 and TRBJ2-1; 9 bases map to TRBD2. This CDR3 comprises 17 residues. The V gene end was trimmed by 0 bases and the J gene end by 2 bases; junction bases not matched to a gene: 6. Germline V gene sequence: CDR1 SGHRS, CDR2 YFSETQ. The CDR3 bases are TGCGCCAGCAGCTTGGACGGTCTAGCGGGAACCTACAATGAGCAGTTCTTC. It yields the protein CASSLDGLAGTYNEQFF.

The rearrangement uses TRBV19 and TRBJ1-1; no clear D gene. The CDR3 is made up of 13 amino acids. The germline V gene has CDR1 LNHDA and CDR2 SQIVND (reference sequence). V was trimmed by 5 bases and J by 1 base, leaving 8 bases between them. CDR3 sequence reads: CASSPPGNTEAFF. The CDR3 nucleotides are TGTGCCAGTAGTCCGCCGGGGAACACTGAAGCTTTCTTT.

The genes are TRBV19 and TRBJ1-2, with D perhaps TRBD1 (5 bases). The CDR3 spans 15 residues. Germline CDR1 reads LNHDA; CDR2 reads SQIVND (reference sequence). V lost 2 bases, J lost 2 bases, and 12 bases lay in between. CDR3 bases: TGTGCCAGTAGTATAAGACGGGGACGGAACTATGGCTACACCTTC. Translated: CASSIRRGRNYGYTF.

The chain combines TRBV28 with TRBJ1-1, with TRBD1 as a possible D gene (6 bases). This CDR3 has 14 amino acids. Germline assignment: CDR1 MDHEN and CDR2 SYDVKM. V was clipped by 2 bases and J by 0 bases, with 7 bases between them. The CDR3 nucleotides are TGTGCCAGCAGTTTAAGACAGGTGAACACTGAAGCTTTCTTT. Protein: CASSLRQVNTEAFF.

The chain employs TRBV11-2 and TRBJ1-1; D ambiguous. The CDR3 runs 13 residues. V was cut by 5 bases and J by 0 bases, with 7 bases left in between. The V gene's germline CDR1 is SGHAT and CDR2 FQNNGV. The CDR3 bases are TGTGCCAGCAGCGCCCTATTGAACACTGAAGCTTTCTTT. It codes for CASSALLNTEAFF.

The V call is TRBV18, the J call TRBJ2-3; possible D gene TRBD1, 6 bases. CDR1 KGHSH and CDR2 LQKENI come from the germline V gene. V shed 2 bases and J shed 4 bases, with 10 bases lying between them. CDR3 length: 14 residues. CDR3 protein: CASSPYTGSDTQYF. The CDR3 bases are TGTGCCAGCTCACCATATACAGGGTCAGATACGCAGTATTTT. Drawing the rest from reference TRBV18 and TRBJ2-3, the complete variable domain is NAGVMQNPRHLVRRRGQEARLRCSPMKGHSHVYWYRQLPEEGLKFMVYLQKENIIDESGMPKERFSAEFPKEGPSILRIQQVVRGDSAAYFCASSPYTGSDTQYFGPGTRLTVL.

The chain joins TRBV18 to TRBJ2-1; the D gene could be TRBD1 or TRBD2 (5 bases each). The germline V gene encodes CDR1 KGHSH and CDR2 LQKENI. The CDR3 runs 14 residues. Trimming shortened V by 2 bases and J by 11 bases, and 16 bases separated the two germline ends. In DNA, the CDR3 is TGTGCCAGCTCACCAGGACTGAGCTACAGGAAGCAGTTCTTC. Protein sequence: CASSPGLSYRKQFF.

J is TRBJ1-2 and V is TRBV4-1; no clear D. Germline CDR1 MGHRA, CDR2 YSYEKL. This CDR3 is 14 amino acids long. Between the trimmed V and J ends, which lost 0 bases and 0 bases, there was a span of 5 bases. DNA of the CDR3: TGCGCCAGCAGCCAAGAACAAACTAACTATGGCTACACCTTC. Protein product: CASSQEQTNYGYTF.

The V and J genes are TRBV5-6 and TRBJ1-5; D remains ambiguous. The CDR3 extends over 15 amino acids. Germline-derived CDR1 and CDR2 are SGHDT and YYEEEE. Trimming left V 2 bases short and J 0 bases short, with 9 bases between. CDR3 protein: CASSFAGYSNQPQHF. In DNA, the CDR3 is TGTGCCAGCAGCTTTGCTGGATATAGCAATCAGCCCCAGCATTTT.

CDR3: CASSDRTGGYGYTF. In nucleotides, the CDR3 is TGTGCCAGCAGTGACAGGACAGGGGGCTATGGCTACACCTTC. The rearrangement uses TRBV2 and TRBJ1-2, with 10 bases identical to TRBD1. CDR1 is SNHLY and CDR2 is FYNNEI in the germline V gene. The CDR3 is made up of 14 amino acids. J was trimmed by 4 bases and V by 3 bases; bases with no gene match: 2.

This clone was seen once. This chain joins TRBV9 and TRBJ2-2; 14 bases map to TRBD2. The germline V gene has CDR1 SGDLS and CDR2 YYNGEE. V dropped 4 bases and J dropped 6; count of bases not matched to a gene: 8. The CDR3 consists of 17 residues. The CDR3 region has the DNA TGTGCCAGCAGCCCCAGGACTAGCGGGAGGAGGCCCGGGGAGCTGTTTTTT. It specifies CASSPRTSGRRPGELFF.

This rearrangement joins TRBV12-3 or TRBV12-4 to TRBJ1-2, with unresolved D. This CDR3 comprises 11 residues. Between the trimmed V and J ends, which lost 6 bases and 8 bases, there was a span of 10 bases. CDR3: CASSRQGGYTF. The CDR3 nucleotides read TGTGCCAGCAGCCGACAAGGGGGCTACACCTTC.

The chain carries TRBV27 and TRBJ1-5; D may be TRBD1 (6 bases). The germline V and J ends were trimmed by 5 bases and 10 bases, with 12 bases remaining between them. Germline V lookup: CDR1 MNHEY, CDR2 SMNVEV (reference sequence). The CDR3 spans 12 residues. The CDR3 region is CASSPAGGPQHF. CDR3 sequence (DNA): TGTGCCAGCAGTCCAGCCGGGGGCCCCCAGCATTTT.

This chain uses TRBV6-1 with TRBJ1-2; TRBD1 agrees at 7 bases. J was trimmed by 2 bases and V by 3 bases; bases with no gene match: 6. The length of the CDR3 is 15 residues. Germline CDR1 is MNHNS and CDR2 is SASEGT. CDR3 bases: TGTGCCAGCAGTGAGACAGGGACAGCGAACTATGGCTACACCTTC. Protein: CASSETGTANYGYTF.

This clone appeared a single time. The CDR3 here is CASSVGVEGYGYTF. In nucleotides, the CDR3 is TGTGCCAGCAGCGTAGGTGTGGAGGGCTATGGCTACACCTTC. V usage is TRBV9 and J usage is TRBJ1-2, with unresolved D. Germline loops: CDR1 SGDLS, CDR2 YYNGEE. The V end was cut by 0 bases, the J end by 4 bases, with 10 bases between. CDR3 length: 14 residues.

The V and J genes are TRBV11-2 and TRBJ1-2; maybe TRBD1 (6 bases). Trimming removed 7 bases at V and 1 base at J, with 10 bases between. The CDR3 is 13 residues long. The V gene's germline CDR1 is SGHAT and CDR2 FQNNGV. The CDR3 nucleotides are TGTGCCAGCAACCTAGGGGGTAACTATGGCTACACCTTC. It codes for CASNLGGNYGYTF.